The 20 T cell receptor beta chains presented below share a single source sample, sequenced in a study of type 1 regulatory T cells. A single record per CDR3 protein comes from TCRdb applying MiXCR to the reads. The sample lists about 65,000 distinct CDR3 sequences, almost 50% occurring once. No antigens are known for them. Sequenced input: cultured non-Tr1 T cells, either the whole culture or a sorted T cell fraction (not recorded which). The origin of the receptors is a human donor in good health.

The chain uses TRBV20-1 and TRBJ1-1; tentative D call: TRBD1 (6 bases). V was shortened by 6 bases and J by 10 bases, with 24 bases between the two germline ends. The CDR3 spans 14 residues. Germline V gene lookup returns CDR1 DFQATT and CDR2 SNEGSKA (reference sequence). CDR3 DNA sequence: TGCAGTGCCGAGGAAGGGGGTGGGGTGGTAGTAGCTTTCTTT. Translating gives CSAEEGGGVVVAFF.

CDR3 sequence reads: CASSRTGTANTEAFF. DNA of the CDR3: TGTGCCAGCAGCCGAACCGGGACGGCGAACACTGAAGCTTTCTTT. V usage is TRBV6-5 and J usage is TRBJ1-1; perhaps TRBD1 as D (5 bases). Looked up from germline, CDR1 is MNHEY and CDR2 is SVGAGI. CDR3 length equals 15 residues. Trimming pared 6 bases from V and 1 base from J, leaving 15 bases between.

The sample holds a few counts of this clonotype. V and J are TRBV7-2 and TRBJ1-3; weak D call: TRBD1 (6 bases). The CDR3 is made up of 21 amino acids. Germline V gene data show CDR1 as SGHTA and CDR2 as FQGNSA. The V end was cut by 5 bases, the J end by 0 bases, with 29 bases between. The CDR3 sequence is CASSPRGGPSDWGHSGNTIYF. Here the CDR3 DNA reads TGTGCCAGCAGCCCACGGGGGGGCCCTTCGGATTGGGGGCACTCTGGAAACACCATATATTTT.

J is TRBJ1-5 and V is TRBV3-1, with D hard to call. This CDR3 spans 14 amino acids. V gave up 2 bases and J gave up 6 bases, with 11 bases separating them. Germline CDR1 and CDR2: LGHDT and YNNKEL (reference sequence). The CDR3 spells CASSQSRKGQPQHF. The CDR3 nucleotides are TGTGCCAGCAGCCAATCAAGGAAGGGTCAGCCCCAGCATTTT.

The chain recombines TRBV7-9 with TRBJ1-1; TRBD1 matches at 7 bases. After removal of 0 bases from V and 11 bases from J, the junction contained 9 bases not matched to a gene. This CDR3 is built from 14 residues. Germline values: CDR1 SEHNR, CDR2 FQNEAQ (reference sequence). CDR3 loop: CASSLAGATGEAFF. CDR3 DNA: TGTGCCAGCAGCTTAGCGGGAGCCACAGGGGAGGCTTTCTTT.

This chain joins TRBV3-1 and TRBJ2-5; 10 positions agree with TRBD2. This CDR3 has 18 amino acids. The V and J ends lost 0 bases and 1 base, in that order; junction bases with no gene match: 8. CDR1 and CDR2 (germline): LGHDT, YNNKEL (reference sequence). The CDR3 coding sequence is TGTGCCAGCAGCCAAGAGTGGCTAGCGGGGGTCTTCCAAGAGACCCAGTACTTC. This translates into CASSQEWLAGVFQETQYF.

The rearrangement joins TRBV7-2 to TRBJ1-2; 9 nucleotides agree with TRBD1. With V trimmed by 5 bases and J by 4 bases, 5 bases remained unmatched. Per germline, CDR1 SGHTA and CDR2 FQGNSA. This CDR3 is built from 14 residues. The CDR3 here is CASSPWTGAYGYTF. The CDR3 DNA follows: TGTGCCAGCAGCCCCTGGACAGGGGCCTATGGCTACACCTTC.

The chain employs TRBV3-1 and TRBJ2-3; 10 bases fit TRBD2. From germline, CDR1 is LGHDT and CDR2 YNNKEL (reference sequence). The V segment lost 3 bases and the J segment 1 base; nucleotides outside the gene matches: 4. The CDR3 sequence is 16 residues long. The CDR3 region has the DNA TGTGCCAGCAGCCAGTATCTAGCGGGGGGCACAGATACGCAGTATTTT. Translating it yields CASSQYLAGGTDTQYF.

This clonotype was picked up a small number of times. The chain recombines TRBV28 with TRBJ2-3; 9 positions agree with TRBD1. Germline lookup yields CDR1 MDHEN and CDR2 SYDVKM. Unmatched junction bases numbered 10, after V lost 6 bases and J lost 3 bases. This CDR3 region has 16 residues. CDR3 residues: CASSLSGTGSTDTQYF. CDR3 in DNA: TGTGCCAGCAGCCTTTCCGGGACAGGGTCGACAGATACGCAGTATTTT.

The V gene is TRBV20-1, the J gene TRBJ1-2, with a possible D match to TRBD1 (5 bases). The germline V gene has CDR1 DFQATT and CDR2 SNEGSKA (reference sequence). This CDR3 region has 12 residues. V lost 6 bases, J lost 4 bases, and 12 bases lay in between. Written as DNA, the CDR3 is TGCAGTGCCCCTCCGGGGCCCTATGGCTACACCTTC. As protein: CSAPPGPYGYTF.

The chain links TRBV2 to TRBJ1-2; D call uncertain. Germline lookup yields CDR1 SNHLY and CDR2 FYNNEI. V was cut by 6 bases and J by 6 bases, with 8 bases left in between. The length of the CDR3 is 11 residues. The CDR3 bases are TGTGCCAGCAGCTGGACGGATGGCTACACCTTC. Encoded protein: CASSWTDGYTF.

This rearrangement joins TRBV28 to TRBJ1-2; the D gene is possibly TRBD1 (5 bases). The CDR3 spans 13 residues. The V gene's germline CDR1 is MDHEN and CDR2 SYDVKM. With 1 base removed from V and 8 bases from J, the gap between germline ends came to 11 bases. The CDR3 region has the DNA TGTGCCAGCAGTTTATCGGGGGGTTGGGGCTACACCTTC. It translates to CASSLSGGWGYTF.

The V call is TRBV10-3, the J call TRBJ2-6; 9 nucleotides line up with TRBD1. V trimming: 4 bases; J trimming: 4 bases; junction bases outside the gene matches: 14. The V gene's germline CDR1 is ENHRY and CDR2 SYGVKD. The CDR3 contains 19 residues. The CDR3 DNA sequence: TGTGCCATCAGTGCCTCCCCCTTGGGACAGGGAACCGGGGCCAACGTCCTGACTTTC. Protein sequence: CAISASPLGQGTGANVLTF.

J is TRBJ1-1 and V is TRBV28, with 8 positions matching TRBD1. There are 15 residues in the CDR3. CDR1 is MDHEN and CDR2 is SYDVKM in the germline V gene. Trimming at V came to 4 bases and at J to 2 bases, leaving 6 bases not matched to a gene. As DNA, the CDR3 is TGTGCCAGCAGTTCCCCAGGGGGCGCAAACACTGAAGCTTTCTTT. It codes for CASSSPGGANTEAFF. Full variable domain (remainder filled in from reference TRBV28 and TRBJ1-1): DVKVTQSSRYLVKRTGEKVFLECVQDMDHENMFWYRQDPGLGLRLIYFSYDVKMKEKGDIPEGYSVSREKKERFSLILESASTNQTSMYLCASSSPGGANTEAFFGQGTRLTVV.

This clonotype was seen a handful of times. The chain joins TRBV2 to TRBJ1-3; D unclear. CDR1 and CDR2 (germline): SNHLY, FYNNEI. V was cut by 6 bases and J by 0 bases, with 6 bases left in between. CDR3 length: 13 residues. The CDR3, as DNA: TGTGCCAGCAGCAGGAGCTCTGGAAACACCATATATTTT. Its translation: CASSRSSGNTIYF.

The chain employs TRBV20-1 and TRBJ2-7; no firm D call. CDR3 size: 18 residues. Deletions cut 5 bases from V and 2 bases from J, with 28 bases between. Germline CDR1 reads DFQATT; CDR2 reads SNEGSKA (reference sequence). CDR3 residues: CSASSTKDHTKRPYEQYF. In DNA form, the CDR3 reads TGCAGTGCTTCAAGCACCAAGGACCACACAAAGCGCCCCTACGAGCAGTACTTC.

The gene calls are TRBV18 and TRBJ1-2; 7 positions agree with TRBD1. Germline V gene data show CDR1 as KGHSH and CDR2 as LQKENI. The CDR3 length is 14 residues. Trimming removed 5 bases from V and 1 base from J; junction bases left unmatched: 4. CDR3 in DNA: TGTGCCAGCTCAACGACAGGGAATAACTATGGCTACACCTTC. This gives the protein CASSTTGNNYGYTF.

V and J are TRBV20-1 and TRBJ1-1; D gene uncertain. The CDR3 is 14 amino acids. Germline CDR1 is DFQATT and CDR2 is SNEGSKA (reference sequence). The germline V and J ends were trimmed by 3 bases and 1 base, with 12 bases remaining between them. The CDR3 reads CSARNPSRNTEAFF. CDR3 nucleotide sequence: TGCAGTGCTAGGAACCCCTCGAGGAACACTGAAGCTTTCTTT.

This clonotype was found a few times. The chain has TRBV9 and TRBJ1-2; TRBD1 aligns across 11 bases. The CDR3 has 15 residues. Germline loops: CDR1 SGDLS, CDR2 YYNGEE. J was trimmed by 5 bases and V by 0 bases; bases with no gene match: 3. The CDR3 nucleotides read TGTGCCAGCAGCGTAGAGGGACAGGGGGTATATGGCTACACCTTC. Translation gives CASSVEGQGVYGYTF. The entire variable domain, with the rest obtained from reference TRBV9 and TRBJ1-2, is as follows: DSGVTQTPKHLITATGQRVTLRCSPRSGDLSVYWYQQSLDQGLQFLIQYYNGEERAKGNILERFSAQQFPDLHSELNLSSLELGDSALYFCASSVEGQGVYGYTFGSGTRLTVV.

This sequence joins TRBV6-1 and TRBJ2-7; D ambiguous. Germline loops: CDR1 MNHNS, CDR2 SASEGT. This CDR3 comprises 12 residues. The V end lost 4 bases, the J end lost 6 bases, and 10 bases lay between the germline ends. CDR3 amino acids: CASSATWPEQYF. As DNA, the CDR3 is TGTGCCAGCAGTGCGACGTGGCCCGAGCAGTACTTC.